This T cell receptor (beta chain) was identified in a study of blood T cell repertoires in COVID-19. Original analysis: Reference gene primers were amplified, and this amplification served to estimate nucleated cell counts. Sequencing used immunoSEQ multiplex PCR; TCRdb keeps in-frame clones, though not all of them. V, J and clone size were drawn from that table, and D and trimming were deduced from the DNA. The data hold about 200,000 clones, with 70% to 90% observed a single time. Germline CDR1 and CDR2: LGHNA and YNFKEQ. The J segment lost 8 bases and the V segment lost 3 bases, leaving 5 bases of the junction unmatched. The CDR3 has 15 residues.

The specimen was PBMCs or T cells enriched from blood (not recorded which). V and J are TRBV4-2 and TRBJ2-1, with TRBD2 matching 12 bases. This clonotype was obtained from a woman between 18 and 30 years old who had recovered from COVID-19. The CDR3 DNA is TGTGCCAGCAGCCATCTAGCGGGGGGGCAGGATGAGCAGTTCTTC. Its protein is CASSHLAGGQDEQFF.